The rows below give T cell receptor beta chains drawn from one sample of a study of T cell responses to AZD1222 COVID-19 vaccine. Sequenced by immunoSEQ multiplex PCR; TCRdb stores in-frame clones only, minus some. Among roughly 110,000 clones, around nine tenths were seen once, and the ten largest hold roughly a fifth. Source: peripheral blood, taken on day 0 of AZD1222 vaccination. These receptors were obtained from an adult in good health. Each CDR3 is given with its conserved first and last residue. Each record gives: J gene, V gene, D gene, clone size, CDR3 DNA, CDR3 protein. A D gene is named only where the DNA matches it firmly. Size is omitted from some rows. Given values are once, few, many or a class for expanded clones.

TRBJ1-3 | TRBV3-1/TRBV3-2 | . | once | TGTGCCAGCAGCCCCCCGGGGTTCTCTGGAAACACCATATATTTT | CASSPPGFSGNTIYF
TRBJ1-4 | TRBV6-5 | . | . | TGTGCCAGCAGTTACCTAGGGGCGGGGGAAAAACTGTTTTTT | CASSYLGAGEKLFF
TRBJ1-2 | TRBV9 | . | . | TGTGCCAGCAGCGCCACCCCAGGGAAAGAGGATGGCTACACCTTC | CASSATPGKEDGYTF
TRBJ2-5 | TRBV11-3 | TRBD2 | . | TGTGCCAGCAGCTTAACTAGCGGGGGGCCGGAGACCCAGTACTTC | CASSLTSGGPETQYF
TRBJ2-2 | TRBV5-1 | . | . | TGCGCCAGCAGCTTGGGAGCCGGGGAGCTGTTTTTT | CASSLGAGELFF
TRBJ2-5 | TRBV3-1/TRBV3-2 | TRBD2 | once | TGTGCCAGCAGCCAAGGCCCCTCTAGCGGGGGGGTAGAATGGCGAGAGACCCAGTACTTC | CASSQGPSSGGVEWRETQYF
TRBJ2-1 | TRBV7-6 | . | . | TGTGCCAGCAGCTTAGGAGGGGAGAATGAGCAGTTCTTC | CASSLGGENEQFF
TRBJ1-1 | TRBV11-2 | . | . | TGTGCCAGCAGCCAACAGGGCCGGGGGGGGAACACTGAAGCTTTCTTT | CASSQQGRGGNTEAFF
TRBJ2-2 | TRBV6-2/TRBV6-3 | TRBD2 | . | TGTGCCAGCAGTTACCGGGACTATTACGGGGAGCTGTTTTTT | CASSYRDYYGELFF
TRBJ1-2 | TRBV18 | . | . | TGTGCCAGCTCACGCTCCGAGAGAGCCTATGGCTACACCTTC | CASSRSERAYGYTF
TRBJ1-6 | TRBV9 | . | . | TGTGCCAGCAGCGTATCCTCCGTCGGATCACCCCTCCACTTT | CASSVSSVGSPLHF
TRBJ1-2 | TRBV7-9 | TRBD1 | . | TGTGCCAGCAAAATGGGACAGGGAGCTGGCTACACCTTC | CASKMGQGAGYTF
TRBJ1-6 | TRBV3-1/TRBV3-2 | . | . | TGTGCCAGCAGCCAAATGCGCAGTGGCTACCTCCACTTT | CASSQMRSGYLHF
TRBJ1-1 | TRBV9 | . | . | TGTGCCAGCAGCCCCAGCCGGGGAGACACTGAAGCTTTCTTT | CASSPSRGDTEAFF
TRBJ2-7 | TRBV5-1 | . | few | TGCGCCAGCAGCTTGCGACGGGGCTACGAGCAGTACTTC | CASSLRRGYEQYF
TRBJ1-1 | TRBV4-3 | . | . | TGCGCCAGCAGCCATGCGCCGGGGCCGAACACTGAAGCTTTCTTT | CASSHAPGPNTEAFF
TRBJ2-5 | TRBV7-9 | . | . | TGTGCCAGCAGCTTGGGCACCTCGGTCGAGACCCAGTACTTC | CASSLGTSVETQYF
TRBJ2-3 | TRBV10-3 | TRBD2 | . | TGTGCCATCAGTGAGTCGGCGGGGGGGCCAGTCGGTACGCAGTATTTT | CAISESAGGPVGTQYF
TRBJ2-1 | TRBV3-1/TRBV3-2 | TRBD1 | . | TGTGCCAGCAGCCCCGGGACAGGTTTTGTTGATGAGCAGTTCTTC | CASSPGTGFVDEQFF
TRBJ1-2 | TRBV29-1 | . | . | TGCAGCGTGATGGACAGTACTAACTATGGCTACACCTTC | CSVMDSTNYGYTF
TRBJ2-5 | TRBV10-3 | TRBD1 | . | TGTGCCATCAGTGAAGGGGCAGGGGGCGTATTGACCCAGTACTTC | CAISEGAGGVLTQYF
TRBJ1-6 | TRBV7-9 | . | . | TGTGCCAGCAGCTTAGAAAATTCACCCCTCCACTTT | CASSLENSPLHF
TRBJ2-1 | TRBV7-2 | . | . | TGTGCCAGCAGCCCCCTCGATGAGCAGTTCTTC | CASSPLDEQFF
TRBJ2-5 | TRBV4-3 | . | . | TGCGCCAGCAGCCAAGACACGCCTAGGGGGGCAGAGACCCAGTACTTC | CASSQDTPRGAETQYF
TRBJ2-2 | TRBV7-2 | . | . | TGTGCCAGCAGCTTATCTCTCGGGGGCAGAAACACCGGGGAGCTGTTTTTT | CASSLSLGGRNTGELFF
TRBJ2-7 | TRBV5-4 | TRBD1 | . | TGTGCCAGCAGCCAGGGACAGGACTACGAGCAGTACTTC | CASSQGQDYEQYF